By frequency in the sample, the clone carrying this T cell receptor (beta chain) is medium-sized. The germline CDR1 and CDR2 sequences are SGDLS and YYNGEE. J gave up 5 bases and V 4 bases, and 7 bases lay outside the gene matches. The CDR3 runs to 14 residues. The TCR-sequenced patients were a few responders to pembrolizumab. This entry belongs to a study of PD-1 blockade in mismatch repair-deficient tumors. The method was immunoSEQ multiplex PCR; TCRdb's version includes in-frame clones alone and lacks a portion of them. Of roughly 34,000 clones in the sample, 65% to 85% were seen once. The V gene is TRBV9, the J gene TRBJ2-7; TRBD1 matches at 9 bases. The material sequenced was PBMCs, taken roughly 6 weeks after starting pembrolizumab. The clonotype comes from an adult with mismatch repair-deficient cancer. This CDR3 is CASSQGTGFDEQYF. Here the CDR3 DNA reads TGTGCCAGCAGCCAGGGGACAGGGTTCGACGAGCAGTACTTC.